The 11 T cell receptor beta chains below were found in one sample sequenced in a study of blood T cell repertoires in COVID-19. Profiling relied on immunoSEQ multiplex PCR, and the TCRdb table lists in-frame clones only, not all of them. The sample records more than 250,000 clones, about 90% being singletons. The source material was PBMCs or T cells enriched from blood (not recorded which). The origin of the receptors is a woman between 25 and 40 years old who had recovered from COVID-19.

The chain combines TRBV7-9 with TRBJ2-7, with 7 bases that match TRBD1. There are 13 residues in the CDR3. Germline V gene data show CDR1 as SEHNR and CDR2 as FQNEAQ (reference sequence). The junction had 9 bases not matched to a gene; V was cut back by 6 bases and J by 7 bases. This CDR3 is CASSKMDRKEQYF. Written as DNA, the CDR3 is TGTGCCAGCAGTAAAATGGACAGGAAGGAGCAGTACTTC.

CDR3: CASSERDRAYGYTF. The CDR3 DNA sequence: TGTGCCAGCAGTGAGAGGGACAGGGCGTATGGCTACACCTTC. This chain connects TRBV25-1 to TRBJ1-2; TRBD1 agrees at 9 bases. Germline V gene lookup returns CDR1 MGHDK and CDR2 SYGVNS. The ends lost 3 bases at V and 5 bases at J; junction bases unmatched: 4. This CDR3 region has 14 residues.

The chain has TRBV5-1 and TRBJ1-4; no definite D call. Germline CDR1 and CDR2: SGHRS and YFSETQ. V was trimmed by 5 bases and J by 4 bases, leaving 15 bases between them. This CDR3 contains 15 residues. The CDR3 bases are TGCGCCAGCAGTCCAGCCTTGGGCAGTAATGAAAAACTGTTTTTT. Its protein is CASSPALGSNEKLFF.

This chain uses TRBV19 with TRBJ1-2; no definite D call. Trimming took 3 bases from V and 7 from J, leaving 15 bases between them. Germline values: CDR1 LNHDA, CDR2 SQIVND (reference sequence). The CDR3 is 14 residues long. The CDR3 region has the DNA TGTGCCAGTAGTATTTACCGAGGCCCGAGTGGCTACACCTTC. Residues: CASSIYRGPSGYTF. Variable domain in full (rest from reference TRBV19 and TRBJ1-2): DGGITQSPKYLFRKEGQNVTLSCEQNLNHDAMYWYRQDPGQGLRLIYYSQIVNDFQKGDIAEGYSVSREKKESFPLTVTSAQKNPTAFYLCASSIYRGPSGYTFGSGTRLTVV.

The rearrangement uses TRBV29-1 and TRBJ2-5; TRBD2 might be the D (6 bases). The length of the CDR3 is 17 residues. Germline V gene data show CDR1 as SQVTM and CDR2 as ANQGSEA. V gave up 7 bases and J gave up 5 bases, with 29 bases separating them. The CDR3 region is CSALNWVLQGGIETQYF. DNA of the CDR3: TGCAGCGCCCTCAACTGGGTCTTGCAGGGAGGCATCGAGACCCAGTACTTC.

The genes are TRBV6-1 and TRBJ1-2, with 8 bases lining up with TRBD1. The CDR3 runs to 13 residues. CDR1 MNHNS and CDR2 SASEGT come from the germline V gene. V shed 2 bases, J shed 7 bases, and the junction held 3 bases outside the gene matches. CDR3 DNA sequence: TGTGCCAGCAGTGAACAGGGGGCGCTTGGCTACACCTTC. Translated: CASSEQGALGYTF.

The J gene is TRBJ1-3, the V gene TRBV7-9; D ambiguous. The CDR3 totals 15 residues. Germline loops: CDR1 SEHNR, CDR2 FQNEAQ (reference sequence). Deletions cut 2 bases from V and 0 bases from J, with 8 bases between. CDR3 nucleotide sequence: TGTGCCAGCAGCTTAAGCGGGGACTCTGGAAACACCATATATTTT. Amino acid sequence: CASSLSGDSGNTIYF.

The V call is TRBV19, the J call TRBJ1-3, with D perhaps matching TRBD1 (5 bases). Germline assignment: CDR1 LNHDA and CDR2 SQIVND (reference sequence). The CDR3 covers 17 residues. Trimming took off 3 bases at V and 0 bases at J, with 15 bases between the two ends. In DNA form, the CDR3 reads TGTGCCAGTAGTATCTTTGCGGGGCAAACCTCTGGAAACACCATATATTTT. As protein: CASSIFAGQTSGNTIYF. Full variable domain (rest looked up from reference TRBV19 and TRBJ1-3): DGGITQSPKYLFRKEGQNVTLSCEQNLNHDAMYWYRQDPGQGLRLIYYSQIVNDFQKGDIAEGYSVSREKKESFPLTVTSAQKNPTAFYLCASSIFAGQTSGNTIYFGEGSWLTVV.

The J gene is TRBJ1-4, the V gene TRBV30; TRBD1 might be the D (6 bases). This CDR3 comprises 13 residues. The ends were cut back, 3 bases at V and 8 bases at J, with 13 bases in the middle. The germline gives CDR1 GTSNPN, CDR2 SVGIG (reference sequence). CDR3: CAWSPGHQEKLFF. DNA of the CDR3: TGTGCCTGGAGCCCGGGACATCAGGAAAAACTGTTTTTT.

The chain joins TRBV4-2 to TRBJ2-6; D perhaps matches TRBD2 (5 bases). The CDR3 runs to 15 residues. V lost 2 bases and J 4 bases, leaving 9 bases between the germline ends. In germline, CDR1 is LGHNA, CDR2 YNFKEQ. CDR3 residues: CASSQTRVGANVLTF. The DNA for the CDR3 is TGTGCCAGCAGCCAAACGAGGGTGGGGGCCAACGTCCTGACTTTC.

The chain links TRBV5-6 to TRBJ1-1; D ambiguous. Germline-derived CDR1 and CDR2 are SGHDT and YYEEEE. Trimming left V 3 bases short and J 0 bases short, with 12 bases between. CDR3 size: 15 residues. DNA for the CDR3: TGTGCCAGCAGCTCGAGACTAAAAGTGAACACTGAAGCTTTCTTT. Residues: CASSSRLKVNTEAFF. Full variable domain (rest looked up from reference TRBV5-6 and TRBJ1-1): DAGVTQSPTHLIKTRGQQVTLRCSPKSGHDTVSWYQQALGQGPQFIFQYYEEEERQRGNFPDRFSGHQFPNYSSELNVNALLLGDSALYLCASSSRLKVNTEAFFGQGTRLTVV.